This T cell receptor beta chain appears in the sequencing data of a study of blood T cell repertoires in COVID-19. The overall study: Samples representing acute and convalescent COVID-19 were sourced from the United States, Italy and Spain. Sources were T cells, B-cell-depleted T cells, or PBMCs; the material itself was cDNA or gDNA.

Per the original data handling: By means of reference gene primer amplification, nucleated cell counts were estimated. Clones were read by immunoSEQ multiplex PCR, and TCRdb kept only the in-frame ones, dropping some. The V and J calls and clone size were taken over from that table, and D and trimming were inferred from the DNA. The repertoire holds over 150,000 clones, approximately 80% seen once, with 25% to 30% in the top ten. V dropped 7 bases and J dropped 5 bases, with 20 bases sitting between them. CDR3 length equals 15 residues. Germline CDR1 MNHNY, CDR2 SVGAGI (reference sequence). V usage is TRBV6-6 and J usage is TRBJ2-5; possible D gene TRBD2, 7 bases. Specimen: peripheral blood. The TCR originated in a woman aged 60-75 years with acute or convalescent COVID-19. The CDR3 is CASTNFGGPGETQYF. CDR3 in DNA: TGTGCCAGCACAAATTTCGGGGGGCCAGGGGAGACCCAGTACTTC.